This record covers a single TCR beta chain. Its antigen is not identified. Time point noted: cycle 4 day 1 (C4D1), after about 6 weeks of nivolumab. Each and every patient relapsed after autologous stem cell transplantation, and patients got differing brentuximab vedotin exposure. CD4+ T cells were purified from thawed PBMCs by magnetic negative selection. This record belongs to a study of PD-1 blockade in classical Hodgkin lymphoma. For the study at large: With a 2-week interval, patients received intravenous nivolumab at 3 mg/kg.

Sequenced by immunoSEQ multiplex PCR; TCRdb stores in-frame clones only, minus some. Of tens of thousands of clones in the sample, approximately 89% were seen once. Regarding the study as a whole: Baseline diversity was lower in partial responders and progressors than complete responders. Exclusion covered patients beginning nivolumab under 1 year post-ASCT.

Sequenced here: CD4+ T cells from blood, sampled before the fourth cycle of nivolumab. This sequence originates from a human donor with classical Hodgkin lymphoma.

CDR3 nucleotides: TGTGCCAGCAGCGCCGGACAGGGGCACGAGCAGTACTTC. Encoded protein: CASSAGQGHEQYF. V and J are TRBV9 and TRBJ2-5; 9 bases line up with TRBD1. The J call is uncertain, as TRBJ2-7 better fits the DNA end. Per the germline V gene, CDR1 is SGDLS and CDR2 is YYNGEE. The CDR3 sequence is 13 residues long.